Listed below are T cell receptor beta chains from one sample, sequenced in a study of blood T cell repertoires in COVID-19. The protocol was immunoSEQ multiplex PCR, while the TCRdb copy is restricted to in-frame clones and leaves out a portion. The top ten hold approximately 5% of the sample, which has roughly 330,000 clones, around 87% seen once. What was sequenced was PBMCs or T cells enriched from blood (not recorded which). These receptor sequences come from a woman aged 25 to 39 who had recovered from COVID-19. The CDR3 runs from the conserved cysteine through the conserved F or W. The order of the fields is D gene, V gene, CDR3 protein. The D gene is left open where the match is weak.

>-|TRBV2
CASKRANSPLHF
>-|TRBV4-2
CASSQREAATPNYGYTF
>TRBD1|TRBV5-1
CASSVAGGNTEAFF
>-|TRBV28
CASSLTRYSTSTDTQYF
>-|TRBV5-6
CASSLEDTMNTEAFF
>-|TRBV2
CASRDSNSYEQYF
>-|TRBV5-6
CASSPPGQGRYYGYTF
>-|TRBV5-5
CASSFGGIEAFF
>TRBD2|TRBV9
CASSVGLAQETQYF
>-|TRBV19
CASSTGQQNTEAFF
>TRBD1|TRBV25-1
CASTGQGGYGYTF
>-|TRBV5-1
CASSLEKGKTEAFF
>TRBD1|TRBV7-3
CASSPNLIRTGGGELFF
>-|TRBV6-5
CASSYSSGVLTF
>TRBD2|TRBV3-1/TRBV3-2
CASSPSVGGYNEQFF
>-|TRBV4-2
CASSPEGGWETRGYGYTF
>-|TRBV12-5
CASGLVVGRGSTDTQYF
>-|TRBV20-1
CSASRAAAGTDTQYF
>TRBD1|TRBV10-3
CAISRDRGGDTEAFF
>-|TRBV7-5
CARSLVRTSGAHTDTQYF
>-|TRBV6-2/TRBV6-3
CASSYSAGSRSEQFF
>TRBD1|TRBV18
CASSPPGQGKNIQYF
>-|TRBV5-6
CASSLLRERAFF
>-|TRBV20-1
CSVGGYGYTF
>TRBD2|TRBV7-2
CASSLGLAGGPIEFF